Presented here are 26 T cell receptor beta chains from one specimen sequenced in a study of beta chain features in type 1 diabetes. Every bit of the isolated RNA underwent reverse transcription, so sequencing read expressed TCRB transcripts. Libraries were prepared by immunoSEQ multiplex PCR; TCRdb keeps only in-frame clonotypes and omits some of them. Of some 900,000 clones in the sample, 17% were seen once. Sequencing was performed on naive CD4+ T cells from blood. The receptors originated from a woman aged 18-29 years in good health.

This rearrangement joins TRBV13 to TRBJ2-7; maybe TRBD2 (6 bases). Trimming took off 3 bases at V and 1 base at J, with 13 bases between the two ends. The CDR3 runs to 15 residues. CDR1 PRHDT and CDR2 FYEKMQ come from the germline V gene (reference sequence). CDR3 protein: CASSFRSGGSYEQYF. CDR3 DNA: TGTGCCAGCAGCTTCCGGTCCGGGGGATCCTACGAGCAGTACTTC.

This clone was observed a few times. This rearrangement joins TRBV4-1 to TRBJ2-5; a possible D gene is TRBD2 (6 bases). The CDR3 length is 17 residues. Trimming removed 0 bases from V and 5 bases from J, with 19 bases in between. Per the germline V gene, CDR1 is MGHRA and CDR2 is YSYEKL. The CDR3 region is CASSQDAATSIGETQYF. In DNA form, the CDR3 reads TGCGCCAGCAGCCAAGATGCGGCCACTAGCATTGGCGAGACCCAGTACTTC.

This chain joins TRBV4-3 and TRBJ1-4; possibly TRBD1 for D (6 bases). CDR3 length: 18 residues. Germline loops: CDR1 LGHNA, CDR2 YSLEER. V was trimmed by 4 bases and J by 2 bases, leaving 20 bases between them. CDR3 in amino acids: CASSRTTGTLGTNEKLFF. In nucleotides, the CDR3 is TGCGCCAGCAGCCGTACTACCGGGACATTAGGCACTAATGAAAAACTGTTTTTT.

Concerning this clone: This sample includes further DNA sequences coding for the same CDR3. The genes are TRBV7-2 and TRBJ2-5; no definite D call. The CDR3 sequence is 12 residues long. The V and J ends lost 1 base and 4 bases respectively, with 4 bases between them. Germline CDR1 is SGHTA and CDR2 is FQGNSA. CDR3 coding DNA: TGTGCCAGCAGCTTAGTTGGAGAGACCCAGTACTTC. Protein: CASSLVGETQYF.

This clone occurred a few times. The J gene is TRBJ1-4, the V gene TRBV18; D remains ambiguous. The CDR3 is made up of 15 amino acids. Germline values: CDR1 KGHSH, CDR2 LQKENI. Trimming removed 5 bases from V and 0 bases from J, with 10 bases in between. The CDR3 loop reads CASSINSATNEKLFF. The CDR3 DNA follows: TGTGCCAGCTCAATAAACAGTGCAACTAATGAAAAACTGTTTTTT.

This clone was recorded once. The same CDR3 is also encoded by other DNA sequences in this sample. The chain employs TRBV18 and TRBJ2-3; D unclear. The germline V and J ends were trimmed by 6 bases and 2 bases, with 9 bases remaining between them. This CDR3 is 13 amino acids long. The germline CDR1 and CDR2 sequences are KGHSH and LQKENI. CDR3 sequence (DNA): TGTGCCAGCTCGCCCTCCTCCACAGATACGCAGTATTTT. It translates to CASSPSSTDTQYF.

The gene calls are TRBV7-2 and TRBJ2-1; 8 bases fit TRBD1. The CDR3 extends over 13 amino acids. Germline-derived CDR1 and CDR2 are SGHTA and FQGNSA. Trimming removed 5 bases from V and 7 bases from J; junction bases left unmatched: 4. CDR3: CASSLGQENEQFF. CDR3 DNA: TGTGCCAGCAGCCTGGGACAGGAGAATGAGCAGTTCTTC. Looking up the rest from reference TRBV7-2 and TRBJ2-1 gives the full variable domain: GAGVSQSPSNKVTEKGKDVELRCDPISGHTALYWYRQSLGQGLEFLIYFQGNSAPDKSGLPSDRFSAERTGGSVSTLTIQRTQQEDSAVYLCASSLGQENEQFFGPGTRLTVL.

The chain employs TRBV10-2 and TRBJ2-1; 8 bases match TRBD2. Trimming cost V 6 bases and J 8 bases; bases outside gene matches: 6. This CDR3 has 13 residues. CDR1 is WSHSY, CDR2 SAAADI, per germline. Here the CDR3 reads CASRLAGYDEQFF. The CDR3 nucleotides read TGCGCCAGCAGGCTAGCGGGTTACGATGAGCAGTTCTTC.

The chain uses TRBV18 and TRBJ2-7; D call uncertain. Trimming stripped 1 base from V and 7 bases from J, with 17 bases between. The CDR3 has 15 residues. Germline lookup yields CDR1 KGHSH and CDR2 LQKENI. CDR3 in amino acids: CASSPLMVVGREQYF. DNA of the CDR3: TGTGCCAGCTCACCACTCATGGTAGTGGGCAGGGAGCAGTACTTC.

The chain is built from TRBV18 and TRBJ2-7; the match to TRBD1 covers 12 bases. Trimming took 2 bases from V and 7 from J; bases not matched to a gene: 6. This CDR3 comprises 15 residues. Germline CDR1 reads KGHSH; CDR2 reads LQKENI. CDR3 sequence reads: CASSPAGTGGQEQYF. The CDR3 DNA is TGTGCCAGCTCACCAGCCGGGACAGGGGGCCAGGAGCAGTACTTC. The full variable domain, completed using reference TRBV18 and TRBJ2-7, is NAGVMQNPRHLVRRRGQEARLRCSPMKGHSHVYWYRQLPEEGLKFMVYLQKENIIDESGMPKERFSAEFPKEGPSILRIQQVVRGDSAAYFCASSPAGTGGQEQYFGPGTRLTVT.

This clone showed up just a few times. The chain links TRBV7-2 to TRBJ2-7, with D unresolved. V gave up 4 bases and J gave up 0 bases, with 10 bases separating them. This CDR3 has 14 amino acids. Germline lookup yields CDR1 SGHTA and CDR2 FQGNSA. The CDR3: CASSSLKSSYEQYF. CDR3 coding DNA: TGTGCCAGCAGCTCTCTCAAGAGCTCCTACGAGCAGTACTTC.

This clone was seen only a few times. This chain connects TRBV7-9 to TRBJ2-6; a weak D match, TRBD1 (5 bases). Germline V lookup: CDR1 SEHNR, CDR2 FQNEAQ (reference sequence). The CDR3 runs 17 residues. Trimming left V 5 bases short and J 0 bases short, with 14 bases between. Here the CDR3 DNA reads TGTGCCAGCAGCCCCAGGGTTAGCCTCTCTGGGGCCAACGTCCTGACTTTC. Translated, it gives CASSPRVSLSGANVLTF.

This clone was observed a handful of times. V is TRBV5-1 and J is TRBJ2-7; 12 bases match TRBD2. The CDR3 runs to 16 residues. V was pared by 0 bases and J by 3 bases, with 4 bases of the junction left unmatched. Germline values: CDR1 SGHRS, CDR2 YFSETQ. The CDR3 loop reads CASSLELAGGDYEQYF. The CDR3 nucleotides are TGCGCCAGCAGCTTGGAACTAGCGGGAGGAGACTACGAGCAGTACTTC. Supplemented by reference TRBV5-1 and TRBJ2-7, the full variable domain reads KAGVTQTPRYLIKTRGQQVTLSCSPISGHRSVSWYQQTPGQGLQFLFEYFSETQRNKGNFPGRFSGRQFSNSRSEMNVSTLELGDSALYLCASSLELAGGDYEQYFGPGTRLTVT.

The CDR3 sequence is CASSLVPGMNTDTQYF. The CDR3 coding sequence is TGTGCCAGCAGCTTAGTCCCGGGAATGAACACAGATACGCAGTATTTT. This sequence joins TRBV11-2 and TRBJ2-3; the D gene is possibly TRBD2 (5 bases). Trimming pared 1 base from V and 2 bases from J, leaving 13 bases between. CDR1 is SGHAT and CDR2 is FQNNGV in the germline V gene. This CDR3 is 16 amino acids long.

This clone was picked up a small number of times. The chain combines TRBV27 with TRBJ2-3; maybe TRBD2 (6 bases). Germline V lookup: CDR1 MNHEY, CDR2 SMNVEV (reference sequence). CDR3 length: 16 residues. V was pared by 6 bases and J by 0 bases, with 16 bases between. The CDR3 DNA reads as TGTGCCAGCAGAACCTTAGCGGTGATGAGCACAGATACGCAGTATTTT. It encodes CASRTLAVMSTDTQYF.

The V gene is TRBV18, the J gene TRBJ1-2; perhaps TRBD1 as D (5 bases). Germline V gives CDR1 KGHSH, CDR2 LQKENI. This CDR3 has 16 residues. Trimming shortened V by 6 bases and J by 5 bases, and 22 bases separated the two germline ends. The CDR3 loop is CASSLSVGTAVYGYTF. The CDR3 region has the DNA TGTGCCAGCTCCCTAAGCGTCGGGACTGCGGTATATGGCTACACCTTC. The full variable domain, in which reference TRBV18 and TRBJ1-2 provide the parts outside the CDR3, is NAGVMQNPRHLVRRRGQEARLRCSPMKGHSHVYWYRQLPEEGLKFMVYLQKENIIDESGMPKERFSAEFPKEGPSILRIQQVVRGDSAAYFCASSLSVGTAVYGYTFGSGTRLTVV.

This clone was recorded a few times. The V and J genes are TRBV28 and TRBJ2-5; D is possibly TRBD2 (6 bases). Germline V CDR1 and CDR2: MDHEN, SYDVKM. The V end lost 6 bases, the J end lost 3 bases, and 11 bases lay between the germline ends. The CDR3 totals 13 residues. The CDR3 spells CASRMGGKETQYF. Written as DNA, the CDR3 is TGTGCCAGCAGGATGGGCGGGAAAGAGACCCAGTACTTC.

This chain links TRBV29-1 with TRBJ2-1; D perhaps matches TRBD1 (5 bases). CDR3 length: 11 residues. Trimming shortened V by 6 bases and J by 8 bases, and 11 bases separated the two germline ends. Germline CDR1 reads SQVTM; CDR2 reads ANQGSEA. CDR3 sequence reads: CSVARADEQFF. As DNA, the CDR3 is TGCAGCGTCGCCAGGGCTGATGAGCAGTTCTTC.

The chain carries TRBV28 and TRBJ2-1; 9 bases are a match to TRBD2. V lost 5 bases and J lost 7; bases outside the gene matches: 12. The CDR3 sequence is 16 residues long. Germline loops: CDR1 MDHEN, CDR2 SYDVKM. The chain's CDR3 is CASSHQGAGGRNEQFF. CDR3 DNA sequence: TGTGCCAGCAGTCACCAGGGAGCGGGAGGTCGGAATGAGCAGTTCTTC.

This clone appeared a few times. The rearrangement uses TRBV7-8 and TRBJ1-3; weak D call: TRBD1 (5 bases). CDR3 length: 15 amino acids. V lost 1 base to trimming and J lost 1 base, with 8 bases between them. CDR1 and CDR2 from the germline V gene are SGHVS and FQNEAQ. CDR3 protein: CASSLDRHSGNTIYF. CDR3 sequence (DNA): TGTGCCAGCAGCTTAGACAGGCATTCTGGAAACACCATATATTTT.

This clone was seen a handful of times. The J gene is TRBJ2-1, the V gene TRBV6-1; D not resolved. CDR3 length: 14 amino acids. The V end lost 7 bases, the J end lost 10 bases, and 20 bases lay between the germline ends. Germline assignment: CDR1 MNHNS and CDR2 SASEGT. The CDR3 region is CASNSEVWLQEQFF. For the CDR3, the DNA is TGTGCCAGCAATAGTGAGGTGTGGCTACAGGAGCAGTTCTTC.

This clone was found a few times. This sequence joins TRBV7-8 and TRBJ2-7; 7 bases are shared with TRBD2. The junction had 16 bases not matched to a gene; V was cut back by 5 bases and J by 6 bases. Germline V gene data show CDR1 as SGHVS and CDR2 as FQNEAQ. This CDR3 comprises 16 residues. Here the CDR3 reads CASSTQMDRTRIEQYF. Written as DNA, the CDR3 is TGTGCCAGCAGCACCCAGATGGATAGGACTAGAATCGAGCAGTACTTC.

A few counts support this clone. The V and J genes are TRBV5-4 and TRBJ2-7; possible D gene TRBD2, 5 bases. The V end was cut by 1 base, the J end by 2 bases, with 7 bases between. Germline CDR1 SGHNT, CDR2 YYREEE (reference sequence). The CDR3 has 13 amino acids. The CDR3 is CASSLPTTYEQYF. In DNA, the CDR3 is TGTGCCAGCAGCTTGCCGACTACCTACGAGCAGTACTTC.

The rearrangement links TRBV18 to TRBJ2-7; D may be TRBD1 (5 bases). Trimming removed 5 bases at V and 5 bases at J, with 19 bases between. CDR3 length: 15 amino acids. In germline, CDR1 is KGHSH, CDR2 LQKENI. The CDR3 region is CASSEYGRQTDEQYF. The CDR3, as DNA: TGTGCCAGCTCAGAATATGGGCGACAGACAGACGAGCAGTACTTC.

The table lists this clone with a few counts. The chain joins TRBV15 to TRBJ2-1, with 11 positions matching TRBD2. The CDR3 totals 16 residues. Germline V lookup: CDR1 LNHNV, CDR2 YYDKDF (reference sequence). Trimming took 3 bases from V and 5 from J; bases not matched to a gene: 6. CDR3 sequence reads: CATSSGSTSGNNEQFF. In nucleotides, the CDR3 is TGTGCCACCAGCAGCGGTTCGACTAGCGGGAACAATGAGCAGTTCTTC.

This clone was detected only a few times. The chain recombines TRBV5-1 with TRBJ1-3, with unresolved D. Trimming removed 5 bases at V and 0 bases at J, with 3 bases between. The CDR3 is 12 residues long. From germline, CDR1 is SGHRS and CDR2 YFSETQ. CDR3 amino acids: CASRSSGNTIYF. The CDR3 nucleotides read TGCGCCAGCAGGAGCTCTGGAAACACCATATATTTT.